This entry lists 12 T cell receptor beta chains sequenced from one sample in a study of T cell repertoires in cytomegalovirus infection. TCRdb recomputed calls from the reads with MiXCR, one row per CDR3 protein. This sample has 150,000 to 200,000 distinct CDR3 sequences, with roughly 17% found just once. Sequences were obtained from CD8+ T cells from PBMCs. The receptor set was obtained from a human donor in good health (CMV status not recorded). Some clones in this sample may be carry-over from other donors' samples.

This clonotype was picked up many times. The J gene is TRBJ1-1, the V gene TRBV7-9; maybe TRBD1 (6 bases). The CDR3 has 13 amino acids. Trimming removed 6 bases at V and 1 base at J, with 9 bases between. Germline CDR1 SEHNR, CDR2 FQNEAQ (reference sequence). CDR3 nucleotides: TGTGCCAGCAGTTCGGGACAGAACACTGAAGCTTTCTTT. Its protein product is CASSSGQNTEAFF.

In regard to this clonotype: A junction boundary mismatches the germline segment, possibly from a read error. The chain has TRBV4-1 and TRBJ2-1, with TRBD2 matching over 11 bases. CDR1 is MGHRA and CDR2 is YSYEKL in the germline V gene. The CDR3 loop spans 16 amino acids. CDR3 in amino acids: CSSSQLTSGINNEQFF. The CDR3 DNA reads TGCTCCAGCAGCCAATTGACTAGCGGGATAAACAATGAGCAGTTCTTC.

V gene TRBV29-1 combines with J gene TRBJ2-3, with D perhaps matching TRBD1 or TRBD2 (6 bases each). With 2 bases removed from V and 6 bases from J, the gap between germline ends came to 12 bases. The CDR3 runs to 13 residues. Germline lookup yields CDR1 SQVTM and CDR2 ANQGSEA. CDR3 in DNA: TGCAGCGTTGAACGGGGGCCTGGGGATACGCAGTATTTT. Its translation is CSVERGPGDTQYF.

The chain employs TRBV7-6 and TRBJ2-1; TRBD2 matches at 9 bases. The CDR3 spans 16 residues. V was clipped by 4 bases and J by 2 bases; unmatched bases: 6. Germline V lookup: CDR1 SGHVS, CDR2 FNYEAQ. The CDR3 bases are TGTGCCAGCAGCTCCTCGAGCGGGAGGACCTACAATGAGCAGTTCTTC. This sequence encodes CASSSSSGRTYNEQFF.

This clonotype was seen a few times. The rearrangement uses TRBV28 and TRBJ1-5; 7 positions agree with TRBD1. The CDR3 contains 15 residues. The V and J ends lost 5 bases and 5 bases, in that order; junction bases with no gene match: 9. The V gene's germline CDR1 is MDHEN and CDR2 SYDVKM. The CDR3 DNA reads TGTGCCAGCAGTCGACCGGACAGGATCGATCAGCCCCAGCATTTT. Translation: CASSRPDRIDQPQHF.

This clonotype was found a few times. V and J are TRBV6-2 or TRBV6-3 and TRBJ2-1; D is tentatively TRBD1 or TRBD2 (5 bases each). This CDR3 contains 12 residues. Germline CDR1 is MNHEY and CDR2 is SVGEGT. V shed 10 bases and J shed 3 bases, with 10 bases lying between them. This chain's CDR3 is CATGTFYNEQFF. The CDR3 region has the DNA TGTGCCACCGGGACGTTCTACAATGAGCAGTTCTTC.

This clonotype was detected only a few times. The rearrangement joins TRBV4-3 to TRBJ2-2, with unresolved D. There are 13 residues in the CDR3. Germline-derived CDR1 and CDR2 are LGHNA and YSLEER. V lost 4 bases to trimming and J lost 7 bases, with 10 bases between them. CDR3 DNA: TGCGCCAGCAGCCTCCGGGTTAACGGGGAGCTGTTTTTT. It is translated as CASSLRVNGELFF.

This clonotype has a count of ten or more. V usage is TRBV25-1 and J usage is TRBJ2-2; D not certain. The CDR3 contains 15 residues. The V end lost 3 bases, the J end lost 2 bases, and 10 bases lay between the germline ends. Germline V gene data show CDR1 as MGHDK and CDR2 as SYGVNS. CDR3: CASSDRLSNTGELFF. Here the CDR3 DNA reads TGTGCCAGCAGTGATAGGCTTTCAAACACCGGGGAGCTGTTTTTT. Looking up the rest from reference TRBV25-1 and TRBJ2-2 gives the full variable domain: EADIYQTPRYLVIGTGKKITLECSQTMGHDKMYWYQQDPGMELHLIHYSYGVNSTEKGDLSSESTVSRIRTEHFPLTLESARPSHTSQYLCASSDRLSNTGELFFGEGSRLTVL.

This clonotype has just a few counts. The chain has TRBV7-2 and TRBJ2-4; the D call may be TRBD1 or TRBD2 (5 bases each). The CDR3 consists of 16 residues. Trimming shortened V by 5 bases and J by 2 bases, and 16 bases separated the two germline ends. From germline, CDR1 is SGHTA and CDR2 FQGNSA. The CDR3: CASSPSGSWSKNIQYF. As DNA, the CDR3 is TGTGCCAGCAGCCCCTCAGGGAGTTGGTCCAAAAACATTCAGTACTTC.

The V gene is TRBV7-7, the J gene TRBJ2-2; 12 nucleotides align to TRBD2. The trim removed 4 bases at V and 2 bases at J, leaving 8 bases unmatched. The germline gives CDR1 SSHAT, CDR2 FNYEAQ (reference sequence). The CDR3 totals 18 residues. The CDR3 nucleotides are TGTGCCAGCAGCTCCCGACTAGCGGGGGACGTCAACACCGGGGAGCTGTTTTTT. Translation gives CASSSRLAGDVNTGELFF. The full variable domain, completed using reference TRBV7-7 and TRBJ2-2, is GAGVSQSPRYKVTKRGQDVTLRCDPISSHATLYWYQQALGQGPEFLTYFNYEAQPDKSGLPSDRFSAERPEGSISTLTIQRTEQRDSAMYRCASSSRLAGDVNTGELFFGEGSRLTVL.

This clonotype turned up a few times. This chain connects TRBV15 to TRBJ2-7; D unclear. The germline gives CDR1 LNHNV, CDR2 YYDKDF (reference sequence). The CDR3 has 13 residues. Trimming removed 5 bases at V and 1 base at J, with 9 bases between. The CDR3 region has the DNA TGTGCCACCAGCCCTAAGCTTTCCTACGAGCAGTACTTC. Its protein product is CATSPKLSYEQYF.

This sequence joins TRBV7-7 and TRBJ2-7; D may be TRBD1 or TRBD2 (5 bases each). The germline gives CDR1 SSHAT, CDR2 FNYEAQ (reference sequence). Trimming shortened V by 0 bases and J by 6 bases, and 9 bases separated the two germline ends. This CDR3 is built from 13 residues. The CDR3 region has the DNA TGTGCCAGCAGCTTAGCTCTCGGGGCCGAGCAGTACTTC. Amino acid sequence: CASSLALGAEQYF.